This T cell receptor (beta chain) was sequenced during a study of shared clonotypes between healthy human individuals. Findings and caveats of the study: In the sorted subsets, rarefaction showed sequencing was incomplete despite large depth. Around 5% of naive CD4 clonotypes were shared across a few donors.

The length of the CDR3 is 14 residues. V was shortened by 6 bases and J by 1 base, with 12 bases between the two germline ends. The germline gives CDR1 LNHDA, CDR2 SQIVND (reference sequence). Measured with immunoSEQ multiplex PCR; TCRdb has only the in-frame clones, and not every one. The sample has fewer than 3 million clones, 85% to 95% seen once. On this clone: The antigen remains undetermined.

Each of the donors was a healthy adult who was HIV-negative and had not had a recent acute infection or vaccination. Splitting of CD4+ cells produced CD45RA+ naive and CD45RA-negative memory subsets. The receptor was isolated from a man younger than 30 in good health. Some clones in this sample may be carry-over from other donors' samples. The V gene is TRBV19, the J gene TRBJ2-5, with TRBD2 as a possible D gene (6 bases). The sequenced sample was naive CD4+ T cells from PBMCs. The subset here: CD45RA+ positively selected. The CDR3 here is CASRDLAFQETQYF. CDR3 nucleotide sequence: TGTGCCAGTAGGGACCTAGCGTTCCAAGAGACCCAGTACTTC.